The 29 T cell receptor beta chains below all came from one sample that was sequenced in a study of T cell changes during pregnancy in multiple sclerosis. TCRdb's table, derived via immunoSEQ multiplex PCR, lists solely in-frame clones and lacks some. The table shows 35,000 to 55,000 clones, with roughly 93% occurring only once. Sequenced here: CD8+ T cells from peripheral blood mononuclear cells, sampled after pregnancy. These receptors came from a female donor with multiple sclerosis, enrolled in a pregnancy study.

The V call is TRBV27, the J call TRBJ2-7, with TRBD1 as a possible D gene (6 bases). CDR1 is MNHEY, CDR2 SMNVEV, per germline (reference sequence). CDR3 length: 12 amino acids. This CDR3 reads CASGSGDYEQYF. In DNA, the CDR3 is TGTGCGAGCGGATCAGGGGACTACGAGCAGTACTTC.

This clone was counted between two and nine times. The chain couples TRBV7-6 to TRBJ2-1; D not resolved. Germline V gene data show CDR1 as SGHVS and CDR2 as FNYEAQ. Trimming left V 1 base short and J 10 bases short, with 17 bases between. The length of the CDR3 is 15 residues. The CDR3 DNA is TGTGCCAGCAGCTTAGGTTTCCAGCGAACCTTAGAGCAGTTCTTC. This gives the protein CASSLGFQRTLEQFF.

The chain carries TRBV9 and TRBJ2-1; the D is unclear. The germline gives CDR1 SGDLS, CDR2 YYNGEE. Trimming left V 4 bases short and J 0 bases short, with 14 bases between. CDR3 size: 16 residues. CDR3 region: CASSLPIGDSYNEQFF. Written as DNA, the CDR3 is TGTGCCAGCAGCCTCCCCATCGGTGACTCCTACAATGAGCAGTTCTTC.

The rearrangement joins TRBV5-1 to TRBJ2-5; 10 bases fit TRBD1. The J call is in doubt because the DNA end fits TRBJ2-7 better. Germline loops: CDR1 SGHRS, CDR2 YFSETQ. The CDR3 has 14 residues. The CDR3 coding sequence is TGCGCCAGCAGCATGTACGGGACAGGGGACGAGCAGTACTTC. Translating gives CASSMYGTGDEQYF.

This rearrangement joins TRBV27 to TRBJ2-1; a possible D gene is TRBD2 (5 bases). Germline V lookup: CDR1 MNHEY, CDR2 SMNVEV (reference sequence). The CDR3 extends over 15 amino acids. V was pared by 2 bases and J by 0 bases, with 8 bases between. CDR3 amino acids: CASSLEGSSYNEQFF. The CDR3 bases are TGTGCCAGCAGTTTAGAAGGGAGCTCCTACAATGAGCAGTTCTTC.

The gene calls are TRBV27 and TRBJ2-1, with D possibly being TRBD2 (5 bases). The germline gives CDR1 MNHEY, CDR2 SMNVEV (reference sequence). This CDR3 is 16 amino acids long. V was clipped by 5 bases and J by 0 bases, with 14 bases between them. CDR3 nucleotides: TGTGCCAGCAGTCTAGCCGCCCCGGGCTCCTACAATGAGCAGTTCTTC. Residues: CASSLAAPGSYNEQFF.

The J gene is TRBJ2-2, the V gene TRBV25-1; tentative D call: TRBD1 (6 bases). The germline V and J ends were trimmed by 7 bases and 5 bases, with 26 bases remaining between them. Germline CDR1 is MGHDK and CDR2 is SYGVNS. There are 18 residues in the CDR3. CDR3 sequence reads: CASKGGVGGLGRTGELFF. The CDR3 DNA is TGTGCCAGCAAGGGCGGTGTTGGGGGCCTTGGGAGAACCGGGGAGCTGTTTTTT.

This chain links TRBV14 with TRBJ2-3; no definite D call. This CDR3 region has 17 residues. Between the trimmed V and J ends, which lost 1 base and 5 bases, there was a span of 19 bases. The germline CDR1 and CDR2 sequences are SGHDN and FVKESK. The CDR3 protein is CASSQAPRFLFQDTQYF. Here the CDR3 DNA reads TGTGCCAGCAGCCAAGCCCCTAGGTTCCTCTTCCAAGATACGCAGTATTTT. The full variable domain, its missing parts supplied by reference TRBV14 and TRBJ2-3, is EAGVTQFPSHSVIEKGQTVTLRCDPISGHDNLYWYRRVMGKEIKFLLHFVKESKQDESGMPNNRFLAERTGGTYSTLKVQPAELEDSGVYFCASSQAPRFLFQDTQYFGPGTRLTVL.

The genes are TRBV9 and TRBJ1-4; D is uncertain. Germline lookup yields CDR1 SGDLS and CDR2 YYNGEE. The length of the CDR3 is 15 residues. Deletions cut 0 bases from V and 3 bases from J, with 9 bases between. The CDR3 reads CASSVDGRANEKLFF. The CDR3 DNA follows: TGTGCCAGCAGCGTAGATGGGAGGGCTAATGAAAAACTGTTTTTT.

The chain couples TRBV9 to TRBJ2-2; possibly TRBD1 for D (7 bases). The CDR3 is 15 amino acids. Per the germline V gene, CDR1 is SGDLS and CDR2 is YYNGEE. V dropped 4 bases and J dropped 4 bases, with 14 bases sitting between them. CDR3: CASSFQGGATGELFF. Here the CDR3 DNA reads TGTGCCAGCAGCTTCCAGGGGGGTGCCACCGGGGAGCTGTTTTTT.

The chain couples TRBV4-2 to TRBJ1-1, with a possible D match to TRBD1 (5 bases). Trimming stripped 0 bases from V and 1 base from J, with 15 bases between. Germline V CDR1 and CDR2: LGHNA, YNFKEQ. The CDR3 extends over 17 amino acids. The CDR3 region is CASSQEGVLRENTEAFF. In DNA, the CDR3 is TGTGCCAGCAGCCAAGAGGGGGTTCTGCGGGAGAACACTGAAGCTTTCTTT.

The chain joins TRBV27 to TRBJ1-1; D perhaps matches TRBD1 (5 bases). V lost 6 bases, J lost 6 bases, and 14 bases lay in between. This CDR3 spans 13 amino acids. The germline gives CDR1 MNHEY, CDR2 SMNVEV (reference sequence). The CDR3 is CASSQRGWSEAFF. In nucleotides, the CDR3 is TGTGCCAGCAGCCAAAGGGGCTGGTCTGAAGCTTTCTTT.

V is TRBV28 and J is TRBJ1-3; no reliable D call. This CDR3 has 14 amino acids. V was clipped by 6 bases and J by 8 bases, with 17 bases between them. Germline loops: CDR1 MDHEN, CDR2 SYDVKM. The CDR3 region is CASSLRAQQDTIYF. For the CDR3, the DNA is TGTGCCAGCAGCTTGAGGGCCCAGCAGGACACCATATATTTT.

The DNA for the CDR3 is TGTGCCAGCAGCCTTCGAACAGGGGACATGAACACTGAAGCTTTCTTT. Its protein is CASSLRTGDMNTEAFF. The chain carries TRBV9 and TRBJ1-1; 7 bases line up with TRBD1. V gave up 4 bases and J gave up 0 bases; unmatched junction bases: 9. The CDR3 sequence is 16 residues long. Germline assignment: CDR1 SGDLS and CDR2 YYNGEE.

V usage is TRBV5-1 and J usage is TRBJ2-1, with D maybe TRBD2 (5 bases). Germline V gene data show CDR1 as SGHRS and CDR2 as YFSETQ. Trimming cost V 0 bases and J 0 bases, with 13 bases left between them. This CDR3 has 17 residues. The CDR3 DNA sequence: TGCGCCAGCAGCTTGGTCCCCACCGGGATCTCCTACAATGAGCAGTTCTTC. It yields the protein CASSLVPTGISYNEQFF.

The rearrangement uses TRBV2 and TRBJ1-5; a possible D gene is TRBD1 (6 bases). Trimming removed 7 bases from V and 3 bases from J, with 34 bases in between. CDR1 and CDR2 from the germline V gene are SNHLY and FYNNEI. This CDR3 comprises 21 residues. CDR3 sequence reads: CASTRQSGGIGVRQYNQPQHF. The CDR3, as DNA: TGTGCCAGCACGCGACAGTCGGGGGGCATTGGAGTTAGACAGTACAATCAGCCCCAGCATTTT.

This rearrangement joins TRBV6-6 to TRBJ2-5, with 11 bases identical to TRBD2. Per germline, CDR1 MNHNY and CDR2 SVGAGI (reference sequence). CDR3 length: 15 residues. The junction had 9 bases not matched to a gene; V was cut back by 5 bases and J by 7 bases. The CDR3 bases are TGTGCCAGCAGTATCACTAGCGGGGGCCCTGGGACCCAGTACTTC. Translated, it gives CASSITSGGPGTQYF.

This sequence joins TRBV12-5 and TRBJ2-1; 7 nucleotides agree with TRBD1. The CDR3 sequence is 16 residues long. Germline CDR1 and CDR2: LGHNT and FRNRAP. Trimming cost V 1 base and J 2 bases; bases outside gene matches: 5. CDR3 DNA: TGTGCTAGTGGTTTGGCCCGGGACAGCCCCTACAATGAGCAGTTCTTC. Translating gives CASGLARDSPYNEQFF. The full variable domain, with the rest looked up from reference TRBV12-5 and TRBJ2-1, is DARVTQTPRHKVTEMGQEVTMRCQPILGHNTVFWYRQTMMQGLELLAYFRNRAPLDDSGMPKDRFSAEMPDATLATLKIQPSEPRDSAVYFCASGLARDSPYNEQFFGPGTRLTVL.

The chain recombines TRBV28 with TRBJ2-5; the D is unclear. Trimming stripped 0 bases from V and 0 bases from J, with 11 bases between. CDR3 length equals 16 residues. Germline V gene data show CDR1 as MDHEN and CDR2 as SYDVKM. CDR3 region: CASSLWRRINQETQYF. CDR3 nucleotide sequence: TGTGCCAGCAGTTTATGGCGCAGGATAAACCAAGAGACCCAGTACTTC.

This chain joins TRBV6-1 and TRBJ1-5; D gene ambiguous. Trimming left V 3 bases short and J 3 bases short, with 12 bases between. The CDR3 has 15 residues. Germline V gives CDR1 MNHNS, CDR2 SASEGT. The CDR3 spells CASSDVRDTNQPQHF. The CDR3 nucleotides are TGTGCCAGCAGTGATGTTCGAGACACCAATCAGCCCCAGCATTTT.

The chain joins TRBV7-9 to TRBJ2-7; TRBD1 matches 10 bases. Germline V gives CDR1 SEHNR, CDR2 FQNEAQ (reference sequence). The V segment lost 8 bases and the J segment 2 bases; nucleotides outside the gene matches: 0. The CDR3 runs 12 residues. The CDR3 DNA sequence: TGTGCCAGCGGGACAGGGGCCTACGAGCAGTACTTC. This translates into CASGTGAYEQYF.

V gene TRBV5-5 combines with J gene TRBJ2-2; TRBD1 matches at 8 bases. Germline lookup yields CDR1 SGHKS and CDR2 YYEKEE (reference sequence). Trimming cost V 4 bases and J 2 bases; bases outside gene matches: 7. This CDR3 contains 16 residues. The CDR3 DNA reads TGTGCCAGCAGCCAGGACAGGGCCCCCAACACCGGGGAGCTGTTTTTT. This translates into CASSQDRAPNTGELFF.

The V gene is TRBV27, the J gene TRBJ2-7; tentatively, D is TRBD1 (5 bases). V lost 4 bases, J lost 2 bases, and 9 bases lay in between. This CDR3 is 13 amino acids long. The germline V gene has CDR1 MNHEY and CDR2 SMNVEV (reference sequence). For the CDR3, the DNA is TGTGCCAGCAGTTACGCGACAGCCTACGAGCAGTACTTC. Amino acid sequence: CASSYATAYEQYF.

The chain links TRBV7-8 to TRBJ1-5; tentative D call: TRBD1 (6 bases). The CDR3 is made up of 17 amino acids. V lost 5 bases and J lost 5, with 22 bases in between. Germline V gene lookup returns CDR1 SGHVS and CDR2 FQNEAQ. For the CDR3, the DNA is TGTGCCAGCAGCCCTGAACGTCCACAGGGTAAGGATCAGCCCCAGCATTTT. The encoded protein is CASSPERPQGKDQPQHF.

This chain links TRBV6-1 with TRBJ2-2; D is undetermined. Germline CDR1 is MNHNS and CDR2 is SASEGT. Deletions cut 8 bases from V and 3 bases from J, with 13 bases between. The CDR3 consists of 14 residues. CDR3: CASVLGRYTGELFF. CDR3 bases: TGTGCCAGCGTTCTAGGAAGATACACCGGGGAGCTGTTTTTT.

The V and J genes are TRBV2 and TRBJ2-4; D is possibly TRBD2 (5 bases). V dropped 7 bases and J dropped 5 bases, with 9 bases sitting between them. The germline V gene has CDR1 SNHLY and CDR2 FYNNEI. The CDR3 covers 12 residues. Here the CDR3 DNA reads TGTGCCAGCACGGGATGGGAAAACATTCAGTACTTC. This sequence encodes CASTGWENIQYF.

The CDR3 nucleotides are TGCGCCAGCAGCACCCTATCTGGGACAGGGTATTCGGAGACCCAGTACTTC. Translation: CASSTLSGTGYSETQYF. The rearrangement joins TRBV5-1 to TRBJ2-5; 9 bases are a match to TRBD1. The CDR3 consists of 17 residues. Germline V gene sequence: CDR1 SGHRS, CDR2 YFSETQ. J lost 5 bases, V lost 4 bases, and 15 bases had no gene match.

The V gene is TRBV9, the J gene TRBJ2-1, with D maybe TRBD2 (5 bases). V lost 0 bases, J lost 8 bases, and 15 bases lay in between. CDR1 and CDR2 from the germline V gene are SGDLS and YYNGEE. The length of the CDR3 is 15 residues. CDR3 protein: CASSVAGGGLDEQFF. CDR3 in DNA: TGTGCCAGCAGCGTAGCCGGAGGTGGGCTCGATGAGCAGTTCTTC.

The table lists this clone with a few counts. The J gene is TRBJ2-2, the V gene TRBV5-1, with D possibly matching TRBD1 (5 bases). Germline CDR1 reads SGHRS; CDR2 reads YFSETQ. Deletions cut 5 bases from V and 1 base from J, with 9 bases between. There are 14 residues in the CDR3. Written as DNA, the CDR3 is TGCGCCAGCAGACCTGACAGGAACACCGGGGAGCTGTTTTTT. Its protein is CASRPDRNTGELFF.